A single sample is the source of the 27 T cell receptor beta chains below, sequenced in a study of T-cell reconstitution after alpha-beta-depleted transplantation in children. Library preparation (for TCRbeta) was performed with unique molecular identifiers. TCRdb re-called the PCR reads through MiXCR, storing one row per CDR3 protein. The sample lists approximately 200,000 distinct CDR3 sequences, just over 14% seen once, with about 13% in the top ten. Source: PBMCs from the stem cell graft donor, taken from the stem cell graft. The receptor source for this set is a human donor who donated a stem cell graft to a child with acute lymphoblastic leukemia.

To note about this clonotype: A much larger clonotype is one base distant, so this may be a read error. CDR3 bases: TGCGCCAGCAGCCAAGATGGGGGGATCTTGGGACCCCTCCACTTT. It translates to CASSQDGGILGPLHF. V usage is TRBV4-1 and J usage is TRBJ1-6, with D maybe TRBD1 (5 bases). CDR1 and CDR2 from the germline V gene are MGHRA and YSYEKL. The ends were cut back, 0 bases at V and 12 bases at J, with 15 bases in the middle. The CDR3 covers 15 residues.

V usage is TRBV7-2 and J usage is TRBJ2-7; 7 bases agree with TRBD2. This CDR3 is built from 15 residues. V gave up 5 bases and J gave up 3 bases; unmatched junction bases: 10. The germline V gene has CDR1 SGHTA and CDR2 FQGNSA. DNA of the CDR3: TGTGCCAGCAGCGGCCGGGGGGAACCATTCTACGAGCAGTACTTC. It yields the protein CASSGRGEPFYEQYF.

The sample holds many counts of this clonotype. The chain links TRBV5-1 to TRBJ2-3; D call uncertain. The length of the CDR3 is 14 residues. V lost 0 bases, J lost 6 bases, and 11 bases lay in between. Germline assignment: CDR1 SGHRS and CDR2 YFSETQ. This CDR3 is CASSLGTDSDTQYF. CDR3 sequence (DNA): TGCGCCAGCAGCTTGGGGACGGATTCGGATACGCAGTATTTT.

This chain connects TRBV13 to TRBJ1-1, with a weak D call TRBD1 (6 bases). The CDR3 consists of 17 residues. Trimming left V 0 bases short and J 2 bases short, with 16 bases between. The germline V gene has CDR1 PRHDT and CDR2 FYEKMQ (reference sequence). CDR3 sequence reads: CASSLGFMWTANTEAFF. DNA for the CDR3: TGTGCCAGCAGCTTAGGGTTTATGTGGACAGCCAACACTGAAGCTTTCTTT.

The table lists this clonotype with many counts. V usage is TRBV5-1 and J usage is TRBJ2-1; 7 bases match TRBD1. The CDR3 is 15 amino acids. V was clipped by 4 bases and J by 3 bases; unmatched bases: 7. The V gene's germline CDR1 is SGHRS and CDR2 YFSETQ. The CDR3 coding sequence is TGCGCCAGCAGCCCCGGGGACAGTTACTACAATGAGCAGTTCTTC. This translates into CASSPGDSYYNEQFF.

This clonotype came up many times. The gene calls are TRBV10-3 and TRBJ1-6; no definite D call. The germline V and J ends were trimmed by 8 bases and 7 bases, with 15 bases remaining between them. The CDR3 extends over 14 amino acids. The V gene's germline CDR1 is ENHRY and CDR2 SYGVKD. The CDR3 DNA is TGTGCCATCGCATACAGAGGTCGGAATTCACCCCTCCACTTT. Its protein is CAIAYRGRNSPLHF.

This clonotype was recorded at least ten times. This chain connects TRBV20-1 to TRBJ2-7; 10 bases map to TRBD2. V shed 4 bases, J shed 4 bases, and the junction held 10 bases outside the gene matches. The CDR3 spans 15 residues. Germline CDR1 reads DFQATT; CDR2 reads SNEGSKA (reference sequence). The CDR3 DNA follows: TGCAGTGCTACAACCCCTGGGACTAGCGCTTACGAGCAGTACTTC. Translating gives CSATTPGTSAYEQYF.

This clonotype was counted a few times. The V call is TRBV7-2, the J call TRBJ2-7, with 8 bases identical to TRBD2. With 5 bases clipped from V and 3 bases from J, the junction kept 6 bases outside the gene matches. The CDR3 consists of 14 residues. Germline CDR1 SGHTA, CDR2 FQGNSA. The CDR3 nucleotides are TGTGCCAGCAGCCTCGGGACTAGAGTCTACGAGCAGTACTTC. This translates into CASSLGTRVYEQYF.

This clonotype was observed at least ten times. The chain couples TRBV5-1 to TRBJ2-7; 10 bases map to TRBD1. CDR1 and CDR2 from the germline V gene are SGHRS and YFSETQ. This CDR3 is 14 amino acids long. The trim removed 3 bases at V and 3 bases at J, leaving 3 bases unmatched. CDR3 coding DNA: TGCGCCAGCAGCTCGGGACAGGGGAACTACGAGCAGTACTTC. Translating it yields CASSSGQGNYEQYF.

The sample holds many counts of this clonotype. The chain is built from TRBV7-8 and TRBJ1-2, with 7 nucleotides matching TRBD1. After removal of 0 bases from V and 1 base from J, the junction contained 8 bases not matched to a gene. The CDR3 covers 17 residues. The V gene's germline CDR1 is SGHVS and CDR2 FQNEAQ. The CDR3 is CASSLASLGQNNYGYTF. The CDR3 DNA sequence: TGTGCCAGCAGCTTAGCGTCATTGGGACAGAATAACTATGGCTACACCTTC.

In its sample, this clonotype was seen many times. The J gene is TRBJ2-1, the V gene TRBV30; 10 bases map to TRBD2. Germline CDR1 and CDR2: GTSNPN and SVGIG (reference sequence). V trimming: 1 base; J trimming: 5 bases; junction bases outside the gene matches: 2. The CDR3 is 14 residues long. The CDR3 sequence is CAWSGTSGDNEQFF. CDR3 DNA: TGTGCCTGGAGTGGTACTAGCGGGGACAATGAGCAGTTCTTC.

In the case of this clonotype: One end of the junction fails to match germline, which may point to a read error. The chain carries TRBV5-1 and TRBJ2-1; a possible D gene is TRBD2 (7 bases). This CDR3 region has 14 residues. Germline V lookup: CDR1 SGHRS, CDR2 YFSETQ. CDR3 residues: CACSYTSGGREQFF. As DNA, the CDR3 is TGCGCCTGCAGCTACACGTCGGGGGGCCGCGAGCAGTTCTTC.

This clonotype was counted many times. CDR3 DNA sequence: TGCAGTGCTAGCCCGGGGGCGAGCTCTGGGGCCAACGTCCTGACTTTC. This sequence encodes CSASPGASSGANVLTF. The rearrangement uses TRBV20-1 and TRBJ2-6, with D perhaps assigned TRBD1 or TRBD2 (6 bases each). The length of the CDR3 is 16 residues. Germline loops: CDR1 DFQATT, CDR2 SNEGSKA (reference sequence). With 3 bases removed from V and 0 bases from J, the gap between germline ends came to 12 bases.

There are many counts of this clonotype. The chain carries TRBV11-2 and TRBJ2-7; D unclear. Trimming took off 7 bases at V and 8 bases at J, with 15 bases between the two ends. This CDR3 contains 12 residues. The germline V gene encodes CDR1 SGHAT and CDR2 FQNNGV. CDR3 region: CASTHRRQKQYF. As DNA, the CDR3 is TGTGCCAGCACTCACCGAAGGCAGAAGCAGTACTTC.

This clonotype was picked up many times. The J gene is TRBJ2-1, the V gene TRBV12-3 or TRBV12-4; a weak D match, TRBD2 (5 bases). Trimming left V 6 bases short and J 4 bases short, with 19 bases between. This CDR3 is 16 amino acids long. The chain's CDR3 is CASRPTLAGPYNEQFF. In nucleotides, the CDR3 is TGTGCCAGCAGACCAACTTTGGCGGGCCCTTACAATGAGCAGTTCTTC.

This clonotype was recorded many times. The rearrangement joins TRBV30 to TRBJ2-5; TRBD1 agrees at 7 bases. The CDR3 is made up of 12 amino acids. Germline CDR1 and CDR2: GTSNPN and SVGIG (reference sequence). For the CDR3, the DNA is TGTGCTTACGGGGCCGAGCAGGGGGCCCAGTACTTC. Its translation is CAYGAEQGAQYF.

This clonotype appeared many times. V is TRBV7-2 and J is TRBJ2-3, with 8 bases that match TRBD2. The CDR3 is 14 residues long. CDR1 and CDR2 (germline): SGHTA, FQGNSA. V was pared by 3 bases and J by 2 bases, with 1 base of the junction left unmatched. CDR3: CASSFSGATDTQYF. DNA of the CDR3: TGTGCCAGCAGCTTTAGCGGGGCCACAGATACGCAGTATTTT.

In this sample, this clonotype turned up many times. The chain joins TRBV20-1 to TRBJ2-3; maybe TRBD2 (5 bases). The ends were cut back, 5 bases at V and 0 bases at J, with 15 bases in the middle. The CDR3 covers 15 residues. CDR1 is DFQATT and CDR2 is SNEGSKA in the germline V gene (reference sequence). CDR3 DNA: TGCAGTGCTCTCAGGTTTGGGGAGAGCACAGATACGCAGTATTTT. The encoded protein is CSALRFGESTDTQYF.

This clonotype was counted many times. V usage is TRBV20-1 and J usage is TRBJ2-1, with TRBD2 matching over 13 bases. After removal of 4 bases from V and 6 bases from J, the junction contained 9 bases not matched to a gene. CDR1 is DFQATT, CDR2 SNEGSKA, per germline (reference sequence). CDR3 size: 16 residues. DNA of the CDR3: TGCAGTGCTACCGCCCCCCGACTAGCGGGGGGCAATGAGCAGTTCTTC. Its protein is CSATAPRLAGGNEQFF.

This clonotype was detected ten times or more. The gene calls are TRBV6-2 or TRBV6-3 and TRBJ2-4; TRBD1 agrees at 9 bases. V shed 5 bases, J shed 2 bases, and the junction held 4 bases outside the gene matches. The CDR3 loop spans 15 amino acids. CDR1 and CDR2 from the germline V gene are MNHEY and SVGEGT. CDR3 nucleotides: TGTGCCAGCAGTAGGACAGGGGCGACCAAAAACATTCAGTACTTC. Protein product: CASSRTGATKNIQYF.

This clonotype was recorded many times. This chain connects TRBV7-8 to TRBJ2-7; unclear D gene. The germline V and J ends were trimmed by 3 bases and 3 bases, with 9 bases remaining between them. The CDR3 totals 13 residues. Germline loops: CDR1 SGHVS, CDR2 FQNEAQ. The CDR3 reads CASSFGQNYEQYF. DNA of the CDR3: TGTGCCAGCAGCTTCGGCCAGAACTACGAGCAGTACTTC.

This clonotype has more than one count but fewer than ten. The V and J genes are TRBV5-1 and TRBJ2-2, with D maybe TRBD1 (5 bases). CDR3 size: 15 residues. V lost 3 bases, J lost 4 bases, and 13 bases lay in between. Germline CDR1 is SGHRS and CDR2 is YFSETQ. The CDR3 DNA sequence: TGCGCCAGCAGCTCGGTAGGGGCTGGCACCGGGGAGCTGTTTTTT. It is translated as CASSSVGAGTGELFF.

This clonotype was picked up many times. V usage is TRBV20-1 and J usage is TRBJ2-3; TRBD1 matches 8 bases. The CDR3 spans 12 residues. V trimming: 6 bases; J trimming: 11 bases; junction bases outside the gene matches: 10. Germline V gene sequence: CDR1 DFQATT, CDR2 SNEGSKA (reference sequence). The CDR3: CSASDRAEKQYF. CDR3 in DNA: TGCAGTGCCTCGGACAGGGCTGAGAAGCAGTATTTT.

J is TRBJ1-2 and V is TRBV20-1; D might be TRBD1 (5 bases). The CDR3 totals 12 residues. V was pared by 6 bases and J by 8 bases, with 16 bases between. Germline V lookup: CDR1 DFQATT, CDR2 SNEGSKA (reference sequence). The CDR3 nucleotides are TGCAGTGCCGCCCACAGGTCGGAGGGCTACACCTTC. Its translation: CSAAHRSEGYTF.

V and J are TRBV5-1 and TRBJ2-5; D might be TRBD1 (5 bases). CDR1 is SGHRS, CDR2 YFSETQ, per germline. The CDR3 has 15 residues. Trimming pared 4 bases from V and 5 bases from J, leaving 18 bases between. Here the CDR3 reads CASSLLTASGETQYF. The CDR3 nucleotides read TGCGCCAGCAGCCTCCTGACAGCATCGGGCGAGACCCAGTACTTC.

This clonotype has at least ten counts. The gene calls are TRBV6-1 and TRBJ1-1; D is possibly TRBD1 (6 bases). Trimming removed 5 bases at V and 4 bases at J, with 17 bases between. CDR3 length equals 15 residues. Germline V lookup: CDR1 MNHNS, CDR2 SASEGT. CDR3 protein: CASSSARGGGTEAFF. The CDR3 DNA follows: TGTGCCAGCAGTAGCGCCAGGGGAGGCGGCACTGAAGCTTTCTTT.

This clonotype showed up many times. The CDR3 DNA is TGTGCCAGCAGCTTTAACAGGGGTAAGGCTGAAGCTTTCTTT. Protein sequence: CASSFNRGKAEAFF. This sequence joins TRBV11-2 and TRBJ1-1, with 7 bases aligning to TRBD1. Germline V lookup: CDR1 SGHAT, CDR2 FQNNGV. The CDR3 extends over 14 amino acids. The V segment lost 3 bases and the J segment 6 bases; nucleotides outside the gene matches: 7.